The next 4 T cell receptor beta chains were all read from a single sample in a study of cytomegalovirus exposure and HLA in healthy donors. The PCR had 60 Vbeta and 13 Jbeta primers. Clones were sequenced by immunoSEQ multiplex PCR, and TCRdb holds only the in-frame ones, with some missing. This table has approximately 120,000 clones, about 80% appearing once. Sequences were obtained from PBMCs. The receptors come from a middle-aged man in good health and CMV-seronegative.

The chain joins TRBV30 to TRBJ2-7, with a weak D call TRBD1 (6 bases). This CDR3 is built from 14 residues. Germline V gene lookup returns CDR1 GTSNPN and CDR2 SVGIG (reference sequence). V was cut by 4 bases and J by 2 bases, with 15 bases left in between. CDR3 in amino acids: CAWIPKDRAYEQYF. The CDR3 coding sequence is TGTGCCTGGATCCCGAAGGACAGAGCCTACGAGCAGTACTTC.

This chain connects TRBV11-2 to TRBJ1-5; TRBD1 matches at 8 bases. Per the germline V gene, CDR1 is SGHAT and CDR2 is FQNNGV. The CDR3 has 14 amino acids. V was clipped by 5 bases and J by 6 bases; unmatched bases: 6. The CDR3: CASSAHRGAQPQHF. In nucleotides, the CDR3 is TGTGCCAGCAGCGCCCACAGGGGGGCTCAGCCCCAGCATTTT.

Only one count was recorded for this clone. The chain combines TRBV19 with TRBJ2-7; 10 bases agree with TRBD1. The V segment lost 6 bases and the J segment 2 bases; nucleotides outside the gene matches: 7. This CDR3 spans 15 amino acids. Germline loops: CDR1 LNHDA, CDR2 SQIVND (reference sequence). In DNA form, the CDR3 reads TGTGCCAGTAGCCCCGGGGACAGGGGAACCTACGAGCAGTACTTC. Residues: CASSPGDRGTYEQYF.

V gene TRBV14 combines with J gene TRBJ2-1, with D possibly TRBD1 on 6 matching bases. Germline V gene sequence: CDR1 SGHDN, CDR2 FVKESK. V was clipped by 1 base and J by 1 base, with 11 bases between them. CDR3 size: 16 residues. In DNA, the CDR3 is TGTGCCAGCAGCCAAGGTACAGGGAAATCCTACAATGAGCAGTTCTTC. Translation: CASSQGTGKSYNEQFF.